The rows below give T cell receptor beta chains drawn from one sample of a study of cytomegalovirus exposure and HLA in healthy donors. This table comes from immunoSEQ multiplex PCR, and its TCRdb copy is limited to in-frame clones, with some not included. The sample contains 150,000 to 200,000 clones, 81% of which appear only once. What was sequenced was PBMCs. The receptors were gathered from a middle-aged man in good health and CMV-seropositive. Both conserved end residues are part of each CDR3. D genes are given only for firm matches. Clone size, where shown, is once, few, many, or a class for clones that have expanded.

size: once; D: NA; V: TRBV6-1; J: TRBJ1-5; DNA: TGTGCCAGCAGTACGGGATTCGACCCCACGCCCCAGCATTTT; CDR3: CASSTGFDPTPQHF
size: NA; D: TRBD2; V: TRBV19; J: TRBJ2-5; DNA: TGTGCCAGCCGAAGTCATAGCGGGAGGGCCCAGGAGACCCAGTACTTC; CDR3: CASRSHSGRAQETQYF
size: few; D: NA; V: TRBV25-1; J: TRBJ2-7; DNA: TGTGCCAGCAGTGACTGGGAGAGCGCCTACGAGCAGTACTTC; CDR3: CASSDWESAYEQYF
size: NA; D: TRBD1; V: TRBV2; J: TRBJ1-2; DNA: TGTGCCAGCTCGGGACAGGGCTATGGCTACACCTTC; CDR3: CASSGQGYGYTF
size: few; D: NA; V: TRBV21-1; J: TRBJ1-5; DNA: TGTGCCAGCAGCAGAAGAACTAATCAGCCCCAGCATTTT; CDR3: CASSRRTNQPQHF
size: NA; D: NA; V: TRBV6-5; J: TRBJ2-7; DNA: TGTGCCAGCAGTTACATACAGGGCACCTACGAGCAGTACTTC; CDR3: CASSYIQGTYEQYF
size: NA; D: NA; V: TRBV13; J: TRBJ1-3; DNA: TGTGCCAGCAGCTTAGGCCCACAGCTTTCTGGAAACACCATATATTTT; CDR3: CASSLGPQLSGNTIYF
size: NA; D: TRBD2; V: TRBV4-1; J: TRBJ2-7; DNA: TGCGCCAGCAGCCACGTCAGGACTAGCGGGAAGAGCGGGTCCTACGAGCAGTACTTC; CDR3: CASSHVRTSGKSGSYEQYF
size: NA; D: NA; V: TRBV4-1; J: TRBJ1-4; DNA: TGCGCCAGCAGCCAAACCGGGACAACTAATGAAAAACTGTTTTTT; CDR3: CASSQTGTTNEKLFF
size: NA; D: TRBD2; V: TRBV10-2; J: TRBJ2-5; DNA: TGCGCCAGCATCTCCCGGGAGGGGTGGGCTAGCGAAGAGACCCAGTACTTC; CDR3: CASISREGWASEETQYF
size: once; D: TRBD1; V: TRBV27; J: TRBJ2-5; DNA: TGTGCCAGCAGTTATACAGGGGAGTCGCAGTACTTC; CDR3: CASSYTGESQYF
size: NA; D: NA; V: TRBV4-1; J: TRBJ2-3; DNA: TGCGCCAGCAGCCAAGTTAGCCGGGGGGATACGCAGTATTTT; CDR3: CASSQVSRGDTQYF
size: NA; D: NA; V: TRBV5-1; J: TRBJ2-6; DNA: TGCGCCAGCAGCTCGGGGTCCTCTGGGGCCAACGTCCTGACTTTC; CDR3: CASSSGSSGANVLTF
size: NA; D: TRBD1; V: TRBV29-1; J: TRBJ1-2; DNA: TGCAGCTGGGGGGACAGTAGTGGCTACACCTTC; CDR3: CSWGDSSGYTF
size: few; D: NA; V: TRBV25-1; J: TRBJ1-2; DNA: TGTGCCAGCAGTGAATTAAACTATGGCTACACCTTC; CDR3: CASSELNYGYTF
size: NA; D: TRBD1; V: TRBV9; J: TRBJ2-3; DNA: TGTGCCAGCAGCCCGACACCGGGACAGGGTACAGATACGCAGTATTTT; CDR3: CASSPTPGQGTDTQYF
size: NA; D: NA; V: TRBV18; J: TRBJ2-5; DNA: TGTGCCAGCTCACCCTCCCAAGAGACCCAGTACTTC; CDR3: CASSPSQETQYF
size: NA; D: NA; V: TRBV4-1; J: TRBJ2-7; DNA: TGCGCCAGCAGCCAAGTAGATCTAGCCTACTTCCACGAGCAGTACTTC; CDR3: CASSQVDLAYFHEQYF
size: NA; D: TRBD1; V: TRBV6-5; J: TRBJ2-7; DNA: TGTGCCAGCCGAGGGACAGGGGCTCACGAGCAGTACTTC; CDR3: CASRGTGAHEQYF
size: NA; D: TRBD1; V: TRBV6-5; J: TRBJ2-3; DNA: TGTGCCAGCAGTTACAGGGGGCCGAGCACAGATACGCAGTATTTT; CDR3: CASSYRGPSTDTQYF
size: NA; D: NA; V: TRBV11-2; J: TRBJ1-5; DNA: TGTGCCAGCAGCTTAGGGCAGAACAATCAGCCCCAGCATTTT; CDR3: CASSLGQNNQPQHF
size: NA; D: TRBD2; V: TRBV4-2; J: TRBJ2-1; DNA: TGTGCCAGCAGCCAAGAGGGACTAGCGGGACCGGAGCAGTTCTTC; CDR3: CASSQEGLAGPEQFF
size: NA; D: NA; V: TRBV7-2; J: TRBJ1-5; DNA: TGTGCCAGCAGCCCTACAGGGTTTTTAGTGAGCAATCAGCCCCAGCATTTT; CDR3: CASSPTGFLVSNQPQHF
size: NA; D: NA; V: TRBV7-9; J: TRBJ2-3; DNA: TGTGCCAGCAGCGAGAGCGCAGATACGCAGTATTTT; CDR3: CASSESADTQYF
size: NA; D: NA; V: TRBV9; J: TRBJ2-1; DNA: TGTGCCAGCAGCGTAGACCTTAGCTCCTACAATGAGCAGTTCTTC; CDR3: CASSVDLSSYNEQFF
size: NA; D: TRBD2; V: TRBV9; J: TRBJ2-5; DNA: TGTGCCAGCAGCGTAGGAGCTAGCGGGGGGGAGGGGGAGACCCAGTACTTC; CDR3: CASSVGASGGEGETQYF
size: NA; D: NA; V: TRBV4-1; J: TRBJ2-1; DNA: TGCGCCAGCAGCCCCTTGGGGGGTAATGAGCAGTTCTTC; CDR3: CASSPLGGNEQFF
size: NA; D: TRBD1; V: TRBV28; J: TRBJ2-2; DNA: TGTGCCGGGACAGGAGCGAACACCGGGGAGCTGTTTTTT; CDR3: CAGTGANTGELFF
size: NA; D: TRBD1; V: TRBV28; J: TRBJ2-7; DNA: TGTGCCAGCAGTTCGGGACAGGGGAGCTCCTACGAGCAGTACTTC; CDR3: CASSSGQGSSYEQYF
size: NA; D: TRBD1; V: TRBV6-1; J: TRBJ1-1; DNA: TGTGCCGGACGACAGGGGACCTACACTGAAGCTTTCTTT; CDR3: CAGRQGTYTEAFF
size: NA; D: NA; V: TRBV27; J: TRBJ2-7; DNA: TGTGCCAGCAGGAGAAGCGGAGATTCCTACGAGCAGTACTTC; CDR3: CASRRSGDSYEQYF
size: once; D: NA; V: TRBV5-1; J: TRBJ1-1; DNA: TGCGCCAGCAGCTTACAGGGTGTACACACTGAAGCTTTCTTT; CDR3: CASSLQGVHTEAFF
size: NA; D: NA; V: TRBV5-1; J: TRBJ2-1; DNA: TGCGCCAGCAGCTTGGCCGGTCTTAACAATGAGCAGTTCTTC; CDR3: CASSLAGLNNEQFF